This T cell receptor beta chain came from a study of T cells in Graves' hyperthyroidism and ophthalmopathy. Study-level information: Peripheral blood samples were taken at initial diagnosis, prior to any treatment. Whole-study findings and limits: Ophthalmopathy stood apart from stable hyperthyroidism in a 13 V-J model. The blood repertoire included most of the expanded thyroid clonotypes above 0.001.

Germline lookup yields CDR1 MNHEY and CDR2 SMNVEV (reference sequence). V gave up 4 bases and J gave up 2 bases, with 7 bases separating them. This CDR3 has 13 amino acids. Template material for amplifying TCR beta CDR3 regions consisted of RNA transcripts. First-round RT-PCR targeting the TCR CDR3 was performed with the HTBI primer set. TCRdb analysed the multiplex PCR reads with MiXCR anew, one entry per CDR3 protein. The table records about 400,000 distinct CDR3 sequences, about 14% of them present only once. Turning to this clonotype: As yet, its antigen is unknown.

Investigators excluded patients with uncontrolled infection, other autoimmune disease, pregnancy or lactation. The clonotype comes from a woman aged 30 to 39 with Graves' ophthalmopathy. The chain combines TRBV27 with TRBJ2-3; D gene ambiguous. Sequenced material: blood. The CDR3 reads CASSSYPTDTQYF. CDR3 nucleotide sequence: TGTGCCAGCAGTTCCTACCCCACAGATACGCAGTATTTT.